This paragraph reports one TCR beta chain. What it binds is unknown. This specimen belongs to a study of T cells after yellow fever vaccination. For the study at large: Fractions containing few cells were prepared with SMART-Seq v4 Ultra Low Input.

Study-wide points: There was a possibility that FACS-sorted repertoires contained abundant clonotypes contaminating from the bulk population. Clonotype sharing between CD4 and CD8 compartments was small.

Template-switching 5'RACE yielded the TCR cDNA; a universal primer site and UMIs were added in the process. TCRdb passed the 5' RACE reads through MiXCR, listing each CDR3 protein once. The sample includes 450,000 to 550,000 distinct CDR3 sequences, 21% of them seen just once. The material was PBMCs, obtained roughly 20 days after the first yellow fever vaccination. The sequence came from a man between 18 and 29 years old who received the YFV17D yellow fever vaccine.

CDR3 sequence reads: CAWSVLATADIQYF. The CDR3 DNA reads as TGTGCCTGGAGTGTACTGGCAACAGCTGACATTCAGTACTTC. V gene TRBV30 combines with J gene TRBJ2-4; D is unresolved. The CDR3 spans 14 residues. Germline CDR1 GTSNPN, CDR2 SVGIG (reference sequence). V was trimmed by 0 bases and J by 8 bases, leaving 14 bases between them.